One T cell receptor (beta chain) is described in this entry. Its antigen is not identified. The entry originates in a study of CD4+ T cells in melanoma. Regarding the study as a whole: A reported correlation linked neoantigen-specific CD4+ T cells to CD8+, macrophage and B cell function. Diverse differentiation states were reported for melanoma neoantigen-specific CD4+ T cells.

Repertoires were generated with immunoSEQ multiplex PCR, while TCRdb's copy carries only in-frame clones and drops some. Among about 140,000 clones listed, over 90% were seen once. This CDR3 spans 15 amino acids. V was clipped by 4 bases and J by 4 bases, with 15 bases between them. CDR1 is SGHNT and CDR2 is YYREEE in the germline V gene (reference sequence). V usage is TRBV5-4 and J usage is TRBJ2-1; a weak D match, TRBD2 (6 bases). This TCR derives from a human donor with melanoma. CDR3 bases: TGTGCCAGCAGCCTACGGGCGGGGTTATACAATGAGCAGTTCTTC. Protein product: CASSLRAGLYNEQFF.